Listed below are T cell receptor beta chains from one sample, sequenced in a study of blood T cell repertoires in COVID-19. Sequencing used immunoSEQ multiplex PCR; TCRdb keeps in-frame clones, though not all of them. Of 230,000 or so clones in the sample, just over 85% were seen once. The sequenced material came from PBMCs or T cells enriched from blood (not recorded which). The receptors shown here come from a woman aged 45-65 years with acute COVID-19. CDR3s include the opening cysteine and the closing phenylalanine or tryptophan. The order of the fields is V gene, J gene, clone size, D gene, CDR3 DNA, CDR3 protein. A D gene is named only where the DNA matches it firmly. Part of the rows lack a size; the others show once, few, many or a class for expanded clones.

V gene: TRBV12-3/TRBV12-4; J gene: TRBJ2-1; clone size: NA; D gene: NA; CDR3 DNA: TGTGCCAGCAGCCGGGACTCTTACAATGAGCAGTTCTTC; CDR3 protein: CASSRDSYNEQFF
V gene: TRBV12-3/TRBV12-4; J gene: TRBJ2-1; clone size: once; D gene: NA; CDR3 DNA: TGTGCCAGCAATACAGGCAATGAGCAGTTCTTC; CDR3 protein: CASNTGNEQFF
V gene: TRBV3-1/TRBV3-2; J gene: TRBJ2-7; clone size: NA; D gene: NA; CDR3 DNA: TGTGCCAGCAGCCACGGCTCCTACGAGCAGTACTTC; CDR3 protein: CASSHGSYEQYF
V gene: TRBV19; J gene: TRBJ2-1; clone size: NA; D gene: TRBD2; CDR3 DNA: TGTGCCAGTAGTATGGGACTAGCAATCTACAATGAGCAGTTCTTC; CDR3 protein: CASSMGLAIYNEQFF
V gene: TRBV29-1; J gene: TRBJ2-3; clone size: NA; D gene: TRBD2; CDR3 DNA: TGCAGCGTTGAATTAGCGGGAGTAGGTGATACGCAGTATTTT; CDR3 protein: CSVELAGVGDTQYF
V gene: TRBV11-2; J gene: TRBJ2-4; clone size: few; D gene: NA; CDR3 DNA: TGTGCCAGCAGTCCCGGAGGTACCGCCAAAAACATTCAGTACTTC; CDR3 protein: CASSPGGTAKNIQYF
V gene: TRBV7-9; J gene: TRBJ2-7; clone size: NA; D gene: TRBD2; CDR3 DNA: TGTGCCAGCAGCCCAACAGGGACTAGCGGGAGAGCGTACGAGCAGTACTTC; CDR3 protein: CASSPTGTSGRAYEQYF
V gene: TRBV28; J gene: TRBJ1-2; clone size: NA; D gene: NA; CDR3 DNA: TGTGCCAGCAGTTATTGGACAGCCGGGGGCTACACCTTC; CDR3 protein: CASSYWTAGGYTF
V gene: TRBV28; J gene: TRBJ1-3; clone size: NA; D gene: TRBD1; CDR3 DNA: TGTGCCAGCAGCTCCCCCGGGACAGGGGACACCATATATTTT; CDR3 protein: CASSSPGTGDTIYF
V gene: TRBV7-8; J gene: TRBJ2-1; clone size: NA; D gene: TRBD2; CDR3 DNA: TGTGCCAGCAGTCCCGGGACTATCTACAATGAGCAGTTCTTC; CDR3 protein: CASSPGTIYNEQFF
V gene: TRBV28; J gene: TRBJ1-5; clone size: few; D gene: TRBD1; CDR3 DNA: TGTGCCAGCAGTGAGGGGACAGGCAATCAGCCCCAGCATTTT; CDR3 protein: CASSEGTGNQPQHF
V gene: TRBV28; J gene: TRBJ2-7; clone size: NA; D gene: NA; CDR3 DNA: TGTGCCAGCAGTACCGGGGTCCCCTACGAGCAGTACTTC; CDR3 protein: CASSTGVPYEQYF
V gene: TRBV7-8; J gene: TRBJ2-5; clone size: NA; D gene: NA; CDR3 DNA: TGTGCCAGCAGCCCGGGATACTTGGGGGAGACCCAGTACTTC; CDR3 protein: CASSPGYLGETQYF
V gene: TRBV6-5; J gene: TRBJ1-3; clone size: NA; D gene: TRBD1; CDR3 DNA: TGTGCCAGCACCTTAACAGGGGTAAACACCATATATTTT; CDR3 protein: CASTLTGVNTIYF
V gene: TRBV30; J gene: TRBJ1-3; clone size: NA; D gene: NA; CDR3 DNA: TGTGCCTGCACTGCCCCAGGTACTGGAAACACCATATATTTT; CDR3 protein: CACTAPGTGNTIYF
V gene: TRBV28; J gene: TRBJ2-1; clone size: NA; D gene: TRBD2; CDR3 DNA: TGTGCCAGCAGTTTACTGGCGGGGGGTCCTCACAATGAGCAGTTCTTC; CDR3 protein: CASSLLAGGPHNEQFF
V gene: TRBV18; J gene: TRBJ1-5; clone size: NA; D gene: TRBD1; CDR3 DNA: TGTGCCAGCTCACCGAGGGGGGACAGTTATCAGCCCCAGCATTTT; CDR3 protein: CASSPRGDSYQPQHF
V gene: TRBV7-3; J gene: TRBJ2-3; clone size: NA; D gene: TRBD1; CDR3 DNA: TGTGCCAGCAGCTTAAGACAGGGACCCCAGGATACGCAGTATTTT; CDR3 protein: CASSLRQGPQDTQYF
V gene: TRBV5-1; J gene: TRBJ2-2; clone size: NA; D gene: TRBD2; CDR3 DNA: TGCGCCAGCAGGCTAGCGGCTACGAACACCGGGGAGCTGTTTTTT; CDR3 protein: CASRLAATNTGELFF
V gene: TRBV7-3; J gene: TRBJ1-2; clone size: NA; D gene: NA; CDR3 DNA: TGTGCCAGCAGCTCCGGGGGTGGCTATGGCTACACCTTC; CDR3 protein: CASSSGGGYGYTF
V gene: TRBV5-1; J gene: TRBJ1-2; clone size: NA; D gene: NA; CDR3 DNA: TGCGCCAGCAGCTTGGGGCAGGGTTACCGCTATGGCTACACCTTC; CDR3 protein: CASSLGQGYRYGYTF
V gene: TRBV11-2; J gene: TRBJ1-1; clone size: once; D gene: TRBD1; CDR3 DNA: TGTGCCAGCAGCTTTCCGGGACAGGGATGGAGCACTGAAGCTTTCTTT; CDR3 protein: CASSFPGQGWSTEAFF
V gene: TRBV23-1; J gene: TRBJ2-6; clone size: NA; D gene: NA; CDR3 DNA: TGCGCCAGCAGTCAATCCCCACCGGTACTAGTGCCCTCTGGGACCAACGTCCTGACTTTC; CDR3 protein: CASSQSPPVLVPSGTNVLTF
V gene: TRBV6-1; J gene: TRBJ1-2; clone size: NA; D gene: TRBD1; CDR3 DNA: TGTGCCAGCAGTGAGGCAGAAGACAGGGGACAAATTGGCTACACCTTC; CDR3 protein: CASSEAEDRGQIGYTF
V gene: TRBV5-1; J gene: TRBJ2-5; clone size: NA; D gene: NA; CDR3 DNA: TGCGCCAGCAGCTCTGGACTAACCACCCAAGAGACCCAGTACTTC; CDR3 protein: CASSSGLTTQETQYF
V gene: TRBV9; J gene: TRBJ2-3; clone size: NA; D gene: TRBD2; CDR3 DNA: TGTGCCAGCAGCCGGATCGGGGGGTCAGATACGCAGTATTTT; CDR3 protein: CASSRIGGSDTQYF
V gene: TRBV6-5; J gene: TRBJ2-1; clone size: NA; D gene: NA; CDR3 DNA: TGTGCCAGCAGCTCCCTGGAAGGAGGTGAGCAGTTCTTC; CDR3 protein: CASSSLEGGEQFF
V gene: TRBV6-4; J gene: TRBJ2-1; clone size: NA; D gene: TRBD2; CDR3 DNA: TGTGCCAGCAGCACCGAGCGGGGGAGCTCCTACAATGAGCAGTTCTTC; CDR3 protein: CASSTERGSSYNEQFF
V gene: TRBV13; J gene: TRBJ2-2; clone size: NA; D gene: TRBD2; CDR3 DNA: TGTGCCAGCAGCTTAGGAGGGACTAGCGGTTTCACCGGGGAGCTGTTTTTT; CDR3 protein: CASSLGGTSGFTGELFF
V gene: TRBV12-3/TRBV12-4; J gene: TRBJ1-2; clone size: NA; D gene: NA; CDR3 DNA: TGTGCCAGCAGTCCAACAGCGGCGCGGGGCTACACCTTC; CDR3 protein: CASSPTAARGYTF
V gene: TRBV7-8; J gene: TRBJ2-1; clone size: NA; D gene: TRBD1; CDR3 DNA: TGTGCCAGCAGCTTTACCCCTAGGGCAGGGGGCGTCGAGCAGTTCTTC; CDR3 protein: CASSFTPRAGGVEQFF
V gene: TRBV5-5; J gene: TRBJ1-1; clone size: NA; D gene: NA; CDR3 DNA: TGTGCCAGCAGCCTTCGACCGAGGACTGAAGCTTTCTTT; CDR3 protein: CASSLRPRTEAFF
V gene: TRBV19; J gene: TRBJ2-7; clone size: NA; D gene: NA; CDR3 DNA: TGTGCCAGTAGTATAGAGGGGCACAGGGTACCCCTCTACGAGCAGTACTTC; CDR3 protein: CASSIEGHRVPLYEQYF
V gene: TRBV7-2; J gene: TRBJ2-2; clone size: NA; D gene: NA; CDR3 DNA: TGTGCCAGCAGCTTAAGGGAGAACGGGGAGCTGTTTTTT; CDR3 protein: CASSLRENGELFF
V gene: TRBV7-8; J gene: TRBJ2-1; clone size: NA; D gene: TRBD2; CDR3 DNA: TGTGCCAGCATTAGACTAGCTGGGCCCAATGAGCAGTTCTTC; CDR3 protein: CASIRLAGPNEQFF
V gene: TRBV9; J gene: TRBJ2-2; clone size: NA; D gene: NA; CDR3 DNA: TGTGCCAGCAGCGTAAGACTAGCGAACACCGGGGAGCTGTTTTTT; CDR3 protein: CASSVRLANTGELFF
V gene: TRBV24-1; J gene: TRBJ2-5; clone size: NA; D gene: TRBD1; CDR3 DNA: TGTGCCACCAGTGACCCTGGCCGGGGGACAGGAAAAGAGACCCAGTACTTC; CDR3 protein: CATSDPGRGTGKETQYF
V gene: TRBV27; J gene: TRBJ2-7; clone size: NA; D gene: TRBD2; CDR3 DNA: TGTGCCAGCAGTATCCCCCCAACACGGGTGACTAGCGGGAATGTTTACGAGCAGTACTTC; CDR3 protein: CASSIPPTRVTSGNVYEQYF
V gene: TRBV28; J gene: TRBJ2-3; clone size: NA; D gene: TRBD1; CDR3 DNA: TGTGCCAGCACCGTGGACAGGGTCGGAGATACGCAGTATTTT; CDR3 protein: CASTVDRVGDTQYF
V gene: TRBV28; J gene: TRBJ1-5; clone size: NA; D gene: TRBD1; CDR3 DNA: TGTGCCAGCAGTTTACGACAGGGAATTAGCAATCAGCCCCAGCATTTT; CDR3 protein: CASSLRQGISNQPQHF
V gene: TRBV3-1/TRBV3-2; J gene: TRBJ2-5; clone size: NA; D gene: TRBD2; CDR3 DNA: TGTGCCAGCAGCCGACTGTGGACTAGCAAAAACCAAGAGACCCAGTACTTC; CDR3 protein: CASSRLWTSKNQETQYF
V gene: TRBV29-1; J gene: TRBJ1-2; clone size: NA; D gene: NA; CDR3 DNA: TGCAGCGAGGGAGACGCGGGGCCCAACTATGGCTACACCTTC; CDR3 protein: CSEGDAGPNYGYTF
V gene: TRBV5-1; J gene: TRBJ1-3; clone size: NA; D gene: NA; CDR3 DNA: TGCGCCAGCAGCTTGTGGGGAGGGGATGGAAACACCATATATTTT; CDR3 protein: CASSLWGGDGNTIYF
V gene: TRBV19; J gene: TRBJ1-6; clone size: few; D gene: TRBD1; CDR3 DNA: TGTGCCAGTACGACAGGGAACTATAATTCACCCCTCCACTTT; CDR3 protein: CASTTGNYNSPLHF
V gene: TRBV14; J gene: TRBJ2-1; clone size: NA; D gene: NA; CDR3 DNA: TGTGCCAGCAGCTTGGGGGGAGGCCTTGGTGAGCAGTTCTTC; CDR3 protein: CASSLGGGLGEQFF
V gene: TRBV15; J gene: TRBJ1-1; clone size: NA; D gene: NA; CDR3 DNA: TGTGCCACCAGCAGAGGTCGGCGGGAACAGTTGGAAGCTTTCTTT; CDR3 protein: CATSRGRREQLEAFF
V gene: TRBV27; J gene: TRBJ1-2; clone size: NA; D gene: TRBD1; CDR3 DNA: TGTGCCAGCAGCCGGGACAGGGGTAAATATGGCTACACCTTC; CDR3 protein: CASSRDRGKYGYTF
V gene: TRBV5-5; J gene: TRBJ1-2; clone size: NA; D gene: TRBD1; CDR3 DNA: TGTGCCAGCAGCTCCAAATTACAGGGGGCTGGTGGCTACACCTTC; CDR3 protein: CASSSKLQGAGGYTF
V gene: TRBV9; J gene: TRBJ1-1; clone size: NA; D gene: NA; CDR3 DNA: TGTGCCAGCAGCGTAGGGGGCAGCACTGAAGCTTTCTTT; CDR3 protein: CASSVGGSTEAFF
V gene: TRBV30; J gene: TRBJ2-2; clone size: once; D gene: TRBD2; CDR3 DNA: TGTGCCTGGAGTGTACTCGGAGCGGGAGGGGATGCCGGGGAGCTGTTTTTT; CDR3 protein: CAWSVLGAGGDAGELFF